A selection of T cell receptor beta chains follows, all from one sample in a study of cytomegalovirus exposure and HLA in healthy donors. Assay used: immunoSEQ multiplex PCR; TCRdb lists only in-frame clones, some missing. The data contain roughly 92,000 clones, around 81% of them seen just once; the ten biggest clones take up over 4%. Material: PBMCs. The receptors shown here come from a woman in her seventies in good health and CMV-seropositive. Each CDR3 is given with its conserved first and last residue. D genes are given only for firm matches. Clone size is stated in some rows and not others, as once, few, many or a class when expanded.

TRBV6-5	TRBJ1-2	few	.	CASSYSLSGIYGYTF	TGTGCCAGCAGTTACTCACTGTCGGGGATATATGGCTACACCTTC
TRBV6-6	TRBJ2-2	.	TRBD2	CAIRLATNTGELFF	TGTGCCATTCGACTAGCGACGAACACCGGGGAGCTGTTTTTT
TRBV19	TRBJ2-4	.	.	CASSATGAKNIQYF	TGTGCCAGTAGTGCAACAGGGGCCAAAAACATTCAGTACTTC
TRBV2	TRBJ1-4	.	.	CASSEGLTATNEKLFF	TGTGCCAGCAGTGAAGGTCTTACTGCAACTAATGAAAAACTGTTTTTT
TRBV7-9	TRBJ2-3	.	TRBD2	CSSSFGTSGVKADTQYF	TGTTCCAGCAGCTTCGGGACTAGCGGAGTCAAGGCAGATACGCAGTATTTT
TRBV7-9	TRBJ2-3	.	.	CASSTGNKRADTQYF	TGTGCCAGCAGCACCGGGAATAAAAGGGCAGATACGCAGTATTTT
TRBV4-3	TRBJ1-1	once	.	CASSQERNLRAEAFF	TGCGCCAGCAGCCAAGAAAGAAACCTCCGGGCTGAAGCTTTCTTT
TRBV5-1	TRBJ2-7	.	TRBD2	CASSLGGTSGYEQYF	TGCGCCAGCAGCTTGGGGGGGACTAGCGGATACGAGCAGTACTTC
TRBV30	TRBJ2-2	.	TRBD1	CAWSQGAPNTGELFF	TGTGCCTGGAGTCAGGGGGCGCCGAACACCGGGGAGCTGTTTTTT
TRBV11-3	TRBJ2-3	few	TRBD2	CASSRTSGSTTDTQYF	TGTGCCAGCAGCCGGACTAGCGGGAGCACGACAGATACGCAGTATTTT
TRBV7-3	TRBJ2-5	.	.	CASSLSTSAETQYF	TGTGCCAGCAGCCTATCGACTAGTGCAGAGACCCAGTACTTC
TRBV9	TRBJ2-1	.	TRBD1	CASSVTVGGQGKNEQFF	TGTGCCAGCAGCGTAACAGTAGGGGGACAGGGTAAGAATGAGCAGTTCTTC
TRBV7-2	TRBJ2-1	few	TRBD2	CASSLQSLAGGIYNEQFF	TGTGCCAGCAGCTTACAGTCCCTAGCGGGAGGGATCTACAATGAGCAGTTCTTC
TRBV7-2	TRBJ2-5	.	TRBD2	CASSPFGGSAETQYF	TGTGCCAGCAGCCCCTTTGGCGGGAGCGCGGAGACCCAGTACTTC
TRBV4-3	TRBJ2-7	.	TRBD1	CASSQGIGTGYEQYF	TGCGCCAGCAGCCAAGGAATAGGGACAGGCTACGAGCAGTACTTC
TRBV5-1	TRBJ2-1	.	.	CASSPRETYNEQFF	TGCGCCAGCAGCCCCAGGGAAACCTACAATGAGCAGTTCTTC
TRBV18	TRBJ2-1	.	TRBD1	CASSLKDRGGNEQFF	TGTGCCAGCTCACTAAAGGACAGGGGAGGAAATGAGCAGTTCTTC
TRBV5-3	TRBJ2-2	.	TRBD1	CARSLGGSARDRGGTGELFF	TGTGCCAGAAGCTTGGGCGGATCTGCCCGGGACAGGGGAGGCACCGGGGAGCTGTTTTTT
TRBV6-1	TRBJ1-1	.	.	CASSPGNTEAFF	TGTGCCAGCAGTCCGGGGAACACTGAAGCTTTCTTT
TRBV15	TRBJ2-5	.	.	CATSRDRTGSGTQYF	TGTGCCACCAGCAGAGATCGAACCGGGAGCGGGACCCAGTACTTC
TRBV6-6	TRBJ2-1	.	TRBD1	CASRGGAGYNEQFF	TGTGCCAGCAGAGGGGGCGCGGGTTACAATGAGCAGTTCTTC
TRBV4-1	TRBJ1-1	.	.	CASSQGHTEAFF	TGCGCCAGCAGCCAAGGGCACACTGAAGCTTTCTTT
TRBV1	TRBJ2-7	.	.	CTSSQVAGGPYEQYF	TGCACCAGCAGCCAAGTCGCGGGAGGGCCCTACGAGCAGTACTTC
TRBV27	TRBJ2-2	.	.	CASSDLVNTGELFF	TGTGCCAGCAGTGATTTAGTGAACACCGGGGAGCTGTTTTTT